This T cell receptor (beta chain) was sequenced during a study of identical twins. Study-wide results and caveats: Low generation-probability sequences were in excess among twin-shared out-of-frame alpha sequences. These conclusions were based on statistical analysis (cross-sectional, not following the same donors). There were fewer insertions in abundant cord blood beta clonotypes, but memory repertoires showed no such pattern.

Template switching supplied a universal primer site; unique molecular identifiers were carried on the cDNA. TCRdb re-called the 5' RACE reads with MiXCR, one entry per CDR3 protein. Among about 530,000 distinct CDR3 sequences, approximately 16% were seen once, and the ten largest hold 0.35% to 0.45%. The CDR3 runs 12 residues. The germline CDR1 and CDR2 sequences are SQVTM and ANQGSEA. The V and J ends lost 4 bases and 8 bases respectively, with 12 bases between them. This clonotype came up a few times. Its antigen is not known. These data were likewise used in another study, on yellow fever vaccine responses in identical twins.

The V gene is TRBV29-1, the J gene TRBJ2-4, with D unresolved. Sequenced input: CD4+ T cells sorted from blood. The receptor was isolated from a woman aged 18-35 years in good health. CDR3 region: CSVGIWKDIQYF. The CDR3 nucleotides are TGCAGCGTTGGAATCTGGAAGGACATTCAGTACTTC.